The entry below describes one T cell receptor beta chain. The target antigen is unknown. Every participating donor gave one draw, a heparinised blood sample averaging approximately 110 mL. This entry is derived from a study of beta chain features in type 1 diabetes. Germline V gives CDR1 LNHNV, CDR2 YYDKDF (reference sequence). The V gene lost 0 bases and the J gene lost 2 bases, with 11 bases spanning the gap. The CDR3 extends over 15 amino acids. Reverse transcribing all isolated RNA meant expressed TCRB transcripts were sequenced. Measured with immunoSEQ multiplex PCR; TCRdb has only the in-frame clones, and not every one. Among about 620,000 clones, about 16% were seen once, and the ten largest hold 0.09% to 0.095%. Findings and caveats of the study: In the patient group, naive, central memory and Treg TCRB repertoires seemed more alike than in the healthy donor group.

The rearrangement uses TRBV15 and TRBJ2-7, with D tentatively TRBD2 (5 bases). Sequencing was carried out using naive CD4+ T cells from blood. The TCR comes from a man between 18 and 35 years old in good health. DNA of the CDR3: TGTGCCACCAGCAGAGATGGAGGCTCAACCTACGAGCAGTACTTC. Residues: CATSRDGGSTYEQYF.